This entry lists 27 T cell receptor beta chains sequenced from one sample in a study of shared clonotypes between healthy human individuals. Profiled with immunoSEQ multiplex PCR; TCRdb holds only in-frame clones, not every one. The sample includes 2 million or so clones, approximately 95% of them seen just once. The naive CD8 population came from CD45RO-negative cells selected for CCR7, without terminally differentiated effector memory CD45RA+ cells. Sequencing input: naive CD8+ T cells sorted from blood. These receptors were taken from a man aged 18 to 30 in good health.

V gene TRBV6-5 combines with J gene TRBJ2-1, with a tentative D call TRBD2 (6 bases). Germline CDR1 reads MNHEY; CDR2 reads SVGAGI. The CDR3 is 13 residues long. V shed 8 bases and J shed 6 bases, with 14 bases lying between them. Here the CDR3 DNA reads TGTGCCAGCGGGTCTCTCGGGGGCAATGAGCAGTTCTTC. Its protein product is CASGSLGGNEQFF.

J is TRBJ2-2 and V is TRBV6-1; TRBD2 might be the D (6 bases). This CDR3 has 15 amino acids. V shed 6 bases and J shed 6 bases, with 17 bases lying between them. CDR1 is MNHNS and CDR2 is SASEGT in the germline V gene. CDR3 region: CASSGGLTIAGELFF. The CDR3 DNA sequence: TGTGCCAGCAGCGGAGGACTAACCATCGCCGGGGAGCTGTTTTTT.

V gene TRBV4-3 combines with J gene TRBJ2-1; 11 bases align to TRBD1. The CDR3 covers 17 residues. V shed 4 bases, J shed 2 bases, and the junction held 7 bases outside the gene matches. CDR1 LGHNA and CDR2 YSLEER come from the germline V gene. CDR3 loop: CASSLSRDRGTYNEQFF. CDR3 nucleotide sequence: TGCGCCAGCAGCCTCTCCCGGGACAGGGGGACCTACAATGAGCAGTTCTTC.

The chain joins TRBV7-9 to TRBJ2-1, with D unresolved. Looked up from germline, CDR1 is SEHNR and CDR2 is FQNEAQ (reference sequence). This CDR3 region has 15 residues. V lost 3 bases and J lost 5, with 14 bases in between. As DNA, the CDR3 is TGTGCCAGCAGCTTTTACCCAATCACGGACAATGAGCAGTTCTTC. Translation: CASSFYPITDNEQFF.

This chain links TRBV12-5 with TRBJ2-2; possibly TRBD2 for D (6 bases). CDR1 LGHNT and CDR2 FRNRAP come from the germline V gene. Trimming took 6 bases from V and 0 from J, leaving 11 bases between them. This CDR3 has 15 residues. The CDR3 loop is CASGSWGANTGELFF. The DNA of the CDR3 is TGTGCTAGTGGCTCCTGGGGGGCGAACACCGGGGAGCTGTTTTTT.

V gene TRBV27 combines with J gene TRBJ2-3; D could derive from TRBD1 or TRBD2 (5 bases each). This CDR3 is 15 amino acids long. CDR1 MNHEY and CDR2 SMNVEV come from the germline V gene (reference sequence). The V end lost 5 bases, the J end lost 3 bases, and 15 bases lay between the germline ends. The CDR3 DNA is TGTGCCAGCAGTACACTGGGGGTAGTGACAGATACGCAGTATTTT. It translates to CASSTLGVVTDTQYF.

With respect to this clone: The same CDR3 arises from other DNA sequences in this sample as well. This sequence joins TRBV6-5 and TRBJ2-1; 8 nucleotides align to TRBD1. With 0 bases clipped from V and 4 bases from J, the junction kept 5 bases outside the gene matches. The germline CDR1 and CDR2 sequences are MNHEY and SVGAGI. The CDR3 is 16 residues long. The CDR3 is CASSYSTGQVYNEQFF. The CDR3 nucleotides read TGTGCCAGCAGTTACTCTACGGGACAGGTATACAATGAGCAGTTCTTC.

The rearrangement links TRBV9 to TRBJ2-7; tentative D call: TRBD2 (6 bases). In germline, CDR1 is SGDLS, CDR2 YYNGEE. V lost 0 bases to trimming and J lost 3 bases, with 13 bases between them. CDR3 length: 15 residues. The CDR3 DNA follows: TGTGCCAGCAGCGTAGGTAGCGGAGAAGTCTACGAGCAGTACTTC. Translation: CASSVGSGEVYEQYF.

This clone appeared once. The chain's CDR3 is CASSPTSGRAYANEQFF. The CDR3 DNA is TGTGCCAGCAGCCCTACTAGCGGGAGGGCATACGCCAATGAGCAGTTCTTC. The genes are TRBV9 and TRBJ2-1, with 13 bases matching TRBD2. The CDR3 is 17 residues long. Germline CDR1 reads SGDLS; CDR2 reads YYNGEE. With 4 bases clipped from V and 6 bases from J, the junction kept 10 bases outside the gene matches.

The CDR3: CASSLVDEGFTEAFF. CDR3 in DNA: TGTGCCAGCAGCTTAGTTGACGAGGGGTTCACTGAAGCTTTCTTT. The V call is TRBV7-9, the J call TRBJ1-1, with a possible D match to TRBD1 (5 bases). This CDR3 is built from 15 residues. V lost 1 base, J lost 4 bases, and 13 bases lay in between. Germline values: CDR1 SEHNR, CDR2 FQNEAQ (reference sequence).

V gene TRBV13 combines with J gene TRBJ2-3, with 8 positions matching TRBD2. CDR1 and CDR2 (germline): PRHDT, FYEKMQ (reference sequence). Trimming took 5 bases from V and 3 from J; bases not matched to a gene: 10. This CDR3 is 16 amino acids long. CDR3 nucleotide sequence: TGTGCCAGCAGCAATTCTCTAGCGGGTCGAACAGATACGCAGTATTTT. Translated, it gives CASSNSLAGRTDTQYF.

J is TRBJ2-2 and V is TRBV5-6; tentative D call: TRBD2 (5 bases). The length of the CDR3 is 12 residues. V lost 5 bases and J lost 7, with 9 bases in between. Per germline, CDR1 SGHDT and CDR2 YYEEEE. The CDR3 here is CASRHEGGELFF. In DNA, the CDR3 is TGTGCCAGCAGACACGAGGGCGGGGAGCTGTTTTTT.

This clone was recorded once. The gene calls are TRBV4-3 and TRBJ2-1; no clear D. Deletions cut 0 bases from V and 3 bases from J, with 9 bases between. This CDR3 is 15 amino acids long. Germline assignment: CDR1 LGHNA and CDR2 YSLEER. CDR3 sequence reads: CASSQDGTDYNEQFF. The CDR3 coding sequence is TGCGCCAGCAGCCAAGATGGCACAGACTACAATGAGCAGTTCTTC.

The chain employs TRBV6-1 and TRBJ2-7; 14 positions agree with TRBD2. The germline gives CDR1 MNHNS, CDR2 SASEGT. This CDR3 contains 13 residues. V lost 8 bases and J lost 6; bases outside the gene matches: 3. CDR3 protein: CASLTSGGAEQYF. Here the CDR3 DNA reads TGTGCCAGCTTGACTAGCGGGGGGGCCGAGCAGTACTTC.

The chain links TRBV30 to TRBJ1-6; no reliable D call. CDR1 is GTSNPN and CDR2 is SVGIG in the germline V gene (reference sequence). V lost 5 bases and J 1 base, leaving 9 bases between the germline ends. CDR3 length equals 14 residues. CDR3 nucleotide sequence: TGTGCCTGGGAGAGGCCGTCCTATAATTCACCCCTCCACTTT. Amino acid sequence: CAWERPSYNSPLHF.

This clone was counted between two and nine times. V gene TRBV10-3 combines with J gene TRBJ2-3, with 9 bases identical to TRBD1. The V gene end was trimmed by 10 bases and the J gene end by 0 bases; junction bases not matched to a gene: 2. CDR1 is ENHRY and CDR2 is SYGVKD in the germline V gene. The CDR3 spans 13 residues. CDR3 in DNA: TGTGCCAGCGGGACAGGGAGCACAGATACGCAGTATTTT. Amino acid sequence: CASGTGSTDTQYF.

In regard to this clone: Relative to the germline gene, one junction end is altered; a read error may explain this. The chain recombines TRBV29-1 with TRBJ2-5; tentatively, D is TRBD1 (6 bases). The CDR3 is made up of 10 amino acids. CDR1 and CDR2 from the germline V gene are SQVTM and ANQGSEA. CDR3 region: CGGVTETQYF. The CDR3 DNA reads TGTGGGGGCGTGACAGAGACCCAGTACTTC.

On this clone: The sample contains more than one DNA sequence encoding this CDR3. The chain carries TRBV4-1 and TRBJ1-4; no firm D call. With 0 bases removed from V and 8 bases from J, the gap between germline ends came to 7 bases. Germline V lookup: CDR1 MGHRA, CDR2 YSYEKL. The CDR3 consists of 13 residues. CDR3 nucleotides: TGCGCCAGCAGCCAAGATCTCGAGGAAAAACTGTTTTTT. It is translated as CASSQDLEEKLFF.

J is TRBJ1-1 and V is TRBV7-9; 9 bases agree with TRBD1. The CDR3 loop spans 15 amino acids. The ends lost 5 bases at V and 2 bases at J; junction bases unmatched: 6. Germline CDR1 reads SEHNR; CDR2 reads FQNEAQ (reference sequence). Here the CDR3 reads CASSPSGQGNTEAFF. In DNA, the CDR3 is TGTGCCAGCAGCCCATCGGGACAGGGTAACACTGAAGCTTTCTTT.

The chain carries TRBV18 and TRBJ1-4, with unresolved D. The CDR3 extends over 16 amino acids. The V end was cut by 3 bases, the J end by 0 bases, with 11 bases between. CDR1 and CDR2 from the germline V gene are KGHSH and LQKENI. CDR3 DNA: TGTGCCAGCTCACCGGGAAATATGGCAACTAATGAAAAACTGTTTTTT. Its translation is CASSPGNMATNEKLFF.

This clone has a single count. The chain recombines TRBV14 with TRBJ2-1; D may be TRBD2 (6 bases). This CDR3 spans 15 amino acids. With 0 bases removed from V and 5 bases from J, the gap between germline ends came to 11 bases. CDR1 and CDR2 (germline): SGHDN, FVKESK. CDR3 bases: TGTGCCAGCAGCCAAGATAGGGACTGCCACAATGAGCAGTTCTTC. This gives the protein CASSQDRDCHNEQFF.

The V gene is TRBV6-1, the J gene TRBJ2-5; D may be TRBD1 (8 bases). This CDR3 has 14 residues. Per germline, CDR1 MNHNS and CDR2 SASEGT. The V end lost 7 bases, the J end lost 5 bases, and 17 bases lay between the germline ends. The CDR3 loop reads CASIGQGGRETQYF. The DNA of the CDR3 is TGTGCCAGCATCGGACAGGGAGGGCGGGAGACCCAGTACTTC.

Turning to this clone: At the DNA level, this CDR3 is encoded by other sequences in the same sample as well. The chain employs TRBV27 and TRBJ2-1; D gene ambiguous. The CDR3 is 13 amino acids. V lost 3 bases, J lost 5 bases, and 8 bases lay in between. The V gene's germline CDR1 is MNHEY and CDR2 SMNVEV (reference sequence). CDR3 sequence: CASSFGLDNEQFF. The CDR3 DNA sequence: TGTGCCAGCAGTTTCGGGCTCGACAATGAGCAGTTCTTC.

The V call is TRBV2, the J call TRBJ2-3; maybe TRBD1 (5 bases). CDR3 size: 14 residues. The germline V gene has CDR1 SNHLY and CDR2 FYNNEI. Deletions cut 8 bases from V and 4 bases from J, with 16 bases between. The CDR3 nucleotides are TGTGCCAGCGCCGACGGCAGGGTAGCAGATACGCAGTATTTT. This sequence encodes CASADGRVADTQYF. Full variable domain (remainder filled in from reference TRBV2 and TRBJ2-3): EPEVTQTPSHQVTQMGQEVILRCVPISNHLYFYWYRQILGQKVEFLVSFYNNEISEKSEIFDDQFSVERPDGSNFTLKIRSTKLEDSAMYFCASADGRVADTQYFGPGTRLTVL.

The gene calls are TRBV28 and TRBJ2-5, with 7 bases that match TRBD2. This CDR3 comprises 17 residues. Germline V gives CDR1 MDHEN, CDR2 SYDVKM. The trim removed 3 bases at V and 0 bases at J, leaving 10 bases unmatched. The CDR3 loop is CASSFWTGGGYQETQYF. The CDR3 DNA follows: TGTGCCAGCAGTTTTTGGACTGGGGGGGGGTACCAAGAGACCCAGTACTTC.

The gene calls are TRBV4-1 and TRBJ1-4; unclear D gene. This CDR3 is built from 13 residues. Germline V gene sequence: CDR1 MGHRA, CDR2 YSYEKL. Deletions cut 1 base from V and 4 bases from J, with 4 bases between. CDR3 coding DNA: TGCGCCAGCAGCCAAGGTAGTAATGAAAAACTGTTTTTT. Amino acids: CASSQGSNEKLFF.

CDR3 DNA sequence: TGTGCCAGCAGTTTGTTCGTCTCGGGAGAGAACAATGAGCAGTTCTTC. Translated, it gives CASSLFVSGENNEQFF. The rearrangement joins TRBV27 to TRBJ2-1; tentative D call: TRBD2 (6 bases). The V gene lost 3 bases and the J gene lost 5 bases, with 17 bases spanning the gap. The CDR3 consists of 16 residues. Germline CDR1 reads MNHEY; CDR2 reads SMNVEV (reference sequence).